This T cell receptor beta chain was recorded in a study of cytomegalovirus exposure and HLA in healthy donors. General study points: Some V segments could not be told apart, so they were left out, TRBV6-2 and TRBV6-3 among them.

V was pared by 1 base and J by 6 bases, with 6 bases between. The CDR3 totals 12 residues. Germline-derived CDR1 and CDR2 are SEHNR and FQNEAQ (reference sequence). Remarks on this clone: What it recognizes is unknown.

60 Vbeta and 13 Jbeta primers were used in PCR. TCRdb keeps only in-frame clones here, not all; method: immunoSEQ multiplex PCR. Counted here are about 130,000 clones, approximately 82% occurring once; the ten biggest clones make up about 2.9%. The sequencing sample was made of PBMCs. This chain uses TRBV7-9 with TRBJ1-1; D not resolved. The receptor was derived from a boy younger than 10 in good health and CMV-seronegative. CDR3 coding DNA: TGTGCCAGCAGCTTAGTCTCCTCTGAAGCTTTCTTT. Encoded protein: CASSLVSSEAFF. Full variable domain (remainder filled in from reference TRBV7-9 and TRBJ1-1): DTGVSQNPRHKITKRGQNVTFRCDPISEHNRLYWYRQTLGQGPEFLTYFQNEAQLEKSRLLSDRFSAERPKGSFSTLEIQRTEQGDSAMYLCASSLVSSEAFFGQGTRLTVV.